This note documents a single TCR beta chain sequence. The antigen remains unidentified. The protocol was immunoSEQ multiplex PCR, while the TCRdb copy is restricted to in-frame clones and leaves out a portion. The sample has 25,000 to 35,000 clones; about 79% are singletons. The data were obtained in a study of Tregs in tolerant kidney transplant recipients. Germline values: CDR1 WNHNN, CDR2 SYGVQD (reference sequence). The CDR3 consists of 12 residues. The TCR sequence derives from a human donor in good health. This sequence joins TRBV10-1 and TRBJ2-7; D remains ambiguous. The J call may be incorrect, as the DNA end agrees better with TRBJ2-5. The sequencing sample was made of Tregs from blood cultured with allogeneic cells. The CDR3 is CASSEGEETQYF. In nucleotides, the CDR3 is TGCGCCAGCAGTGAAGGAGAAGAGACCCAGTACTTC.